This entry concerns a single T cell receptor (beta chain). The antigen is undetermined. These data belong to a study of identifying expanded T cells in peripheral blood. Produced via immunoSEQ multiplex PCR; TCRdb's table is partial and in-frame only. The sample lists over 80,000 clones, around 88% occurring once. During the collection period, no donor immune events like infections were recorded. Whole-study findings and limits: Differentially abundant clones: about 1.3 between replicates, 15 to 17 at around 14 days, 19 to 20 at four.

Germline V gives CDR1 MNHEY, CDR2 SVGAGI. Trimming removed 3 bases at V and 3 bases at J, with 17 bases between. There are 16 residues in the CDR3. The sequenced material came from blood. The gene calls are TRBV6-5 and TRBJ1-2, with D hard to call. The receptor's source is a person between 18 and 75 years old in good health. The CDR3 DNA sequence: TGTGCCAGCAGTTATAAAGCGGCCATTCGGTACTATGGCTACACCTTC. Translated: CASSYKAAIRYYGYTF.